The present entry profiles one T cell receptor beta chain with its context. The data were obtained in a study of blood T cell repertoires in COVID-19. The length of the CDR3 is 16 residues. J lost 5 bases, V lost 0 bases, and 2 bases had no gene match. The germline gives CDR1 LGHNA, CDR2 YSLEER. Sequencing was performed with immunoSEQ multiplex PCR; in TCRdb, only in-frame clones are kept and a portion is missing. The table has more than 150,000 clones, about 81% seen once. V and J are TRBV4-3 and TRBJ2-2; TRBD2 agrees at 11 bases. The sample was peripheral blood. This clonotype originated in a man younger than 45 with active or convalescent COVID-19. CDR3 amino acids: CASSQDSSGRTGELFF. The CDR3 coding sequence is TGCGCCAGCAGCCAAGATTCTAGCGGGAGGACCGGGGAGCTGTTTTTT.